These T cell receptor beta chains were read from a single sample in a study of blood T cell repertoires in COVID-19. Sequencing was performed with immunoSEQ multiplex PCR; in TCRdb, only in-frame clones are kept and a portion is missing. The sample includes about 51,000 clones, approximately 90% of them seen just once. Sequencing input: peripheral blood. The origin of the receptors is a man between 45 and 60 years old with acute or convalescent COVID-19. CDR3s include the opening cysteine and the closing phenylalanine or tryptophan. D genes are given only for firm matches. Not every row has a clone size; where given, it reads once, few, many or a size class.

d_call,v_call,j_call,clone_size,cdr3_aa,cdr3_nt
NA,TRBV18,TRBJ2-5,NA,CASSTGTTRETQYF,TGTGCCAGCTCCACCGGGACAACCAGGGAGACCCAGTACTTC
TRBD1,TRBV5-1,TRBJ2-7,NA,CASSHMTGTSYEQYF,TGCGCCAGCAGCCACATGACAGGGACCTCCTACGAGCAGTACTTC
NA,TRBV2,TRBJ1-1,NA,CASRGGLDTEAFF,TGTGCCAGCAGGGGGGGGCTAGACACTGAAGCTTTCTTT
NA,TRBV24-1,TRBJ2-2,NA,CATSDWTAMSANTGELFF,TGTGCCACCAGTGATTGGACAGCCATGTCCGCGAACACCGGGGAGCTGTTTTTT
NA,TRBV25-1,TRBJ2-7,NA,CASSEPTDYEQYF,TGTGCCAGCAGTGAACCGACAGACTACGAGCAGTACTTC
NA,TRBV18,TRBJ2-1,NA,CASSPPITGSGYNEQFF,TGTGCCAGCTCACCCCCCATAACAGGGAGTGGCTACAATGAGCAGTTCTTC
TRBD2,TRBV3-1/TRBV3-2,TRBJ2-7,NA,CASSLSTGLAGVSYEQYF,TGTGCCAGCAGCCTCTCGACTGGACTAGCGGGGGTCTCCTACGAGCAGTACTTC
TRBD1,TRBV5-1,TRBJ2-1,NA,CASSADRGNNEQFF,TGCGCCAGCAGCGCGGACAGGGGGAACAATGAGCAGTTCTTC
NA,TRBV28,TRBJ1-1,NA,CASSSTHELNTEAFF,TGTGCCAGCAGTTCCACCCACGAGTTGAACACTGAAGCTTTCTTT
TRBD1,TRBV19,TRBJ1-2,NA,CASSQGVSYGYTF,TGTGCCAGCTCTCAGGGGGTAAGCTATGGCTACACCTTC
TRBD1,TRBV24-1,TRBJ1-2,once,CATSDLTGVGYTF,TGTGCCACCAGTGATTTAACAGGGGTCGGCTACACCTTC
NA,TRBV19,TRBJ1-2,NA,CASSNYGYTF,TGTGCCAGTAGCAATTATGGCTACACCTTC
NA,TRBV10-3,TRBJ2-3,NA,CAISEPPQGTSDTQYF,TGTGCCATCAGTGAGCCCCCCCAGGGAACGTCAGATACGCAGTATTTT
NA,TRBV4-1,TRBJ1-4,once,CASLPITWGREEKLFF,TGCGCCAGCCTGCCTATAACGTGGGGGAGGGAAGAAAAACTGTTTTTT
NA,TRBV4-2,TRBJ1-2,NA,CASSLTEGPNEGYTF,TGTGCCAGCAGCCTGACGGAGGGCCCCAATGAAGGCTACACCTTC
NA,TRBV5-1,TRBJ2-1,NA,CASRREPSYNEQFF,TGCGCCAGCCGGAGGGAGCCCTCCTACAATGAGCAGTTCTTC
TRBD2,TRBV11-2,TRBJ2-7,once,CASSFSGGATYEQYF,TGTGCCAGCAGCTTCAGCGGGGGGGCCACCTACGAGCAGTACTTC
TRBD1,TRBV5-1,TRBJ1-2,NA,CASSFSGTGDGYTF,TGCGCCAGCAGCTTTTCCGGGACAGGGGATGGCTACACCTTC
TRBD2,TRBV5-1,TRBJ2-1,NA,CASSLGTSGANEQFF,TGCGCCAGCAGCTTGGGGACTAGCGGCGCCAATGAGCAGTTCTTC
TRBD2,TRBV15,TRBJ2-7,NA,CATSRASGGYEQYF,TGTGCCACCAGCAGGGCTAGCGGGGGGTACGAGCAGTACTTC
NA,TRBV7-2,TRBJ2-2,NA,CASSFNRITNTGELFF,TGTGCCAGCAGCTTCAACAGAATAACGAACACCGGGGAGCTGTTTTTT
TRBD2,TRBV4-1,TRBJ2-1,NA,CASSQDSGSGALASYNEQFF,TGCGCCAGCAGCCAAGATTCGGGTAGCGGGGCCTTGGCGTCCTACAATGAGCAGTTCTTC
NA,TRBV24-1,TRBJ1-5,NA,CATSETGQGSNQPQHF,TGTGCCACCAGTGAAACAGGGCAGGGCAGCAATCAGCCCCAGCATTTT
NA,TRBV29-1,TRBJ1-3,NA,CSVDFGNAGNTIYF,TGCAGCGTTGATTTCGGGAACGCTGGAAACACCATATATTTT
NA,TRBV11-2,TRBJ2-7,NA,CASSFGTRGDWQYF,TGTGCCAGCAGCTTTGGTACCAGGGGTGATTGGCAGTACTTC
NA,TRBV19,TRBJ2-3,NA,CASSIDSWGRADTQYF,TGTGCCAGTAGTATAGACTCTTGGGGGCGGGCAGATACGCAGTATTTT
TRBD2,TRBV6-6,TRBJ2-3,NA,CASSPGGTSGGAGDTQYF,TGTGCCAGCAGTCCAGGAGGGACTAGCGGGGGGGCCGGAGATACGCAGTATTTT
NA,TRBV6-5,TRBJ2-7,NA,CASSYREHSYEQYF,TGTGCCAGCAGTTACCGGGAACACTCCTACGAGCAGTACTTC
NA,TRBV25-1,TRBJ1-5,NA,CASSVLGGSGNQPQHF,TGTGCCAGCAGTGTCCTCGGGGGAAGTGGCAATCAGCCCCAGCATTTT
TRBD1,TRBV2,TRBJ1-1,NA,CASRPRDRHTEAFF,TGTGCCAGCAGACCCCGGGACAGGCACACTGAAGCTTTCTTT
NA,TRBV12-3/TRBV12-4,TRBJ1-4,NA,CASRQGGEKLFF,TGTGCCAGCAGGCAGGGAGGAGAAAAACTGTTTTTT
TRBD1,TRBV28,TRBJ1-2,NA,CASSNRGLGVTGYTF,TGTGCCAGCAGTAACAGGGGACTTGGAGTCACGGGCTACACCTTC
NA,TRBV30,TRBJ1-5,NA,CAWSSGGGQQPQHF,TGTGCCTGGAGTTCCGGGGGGGGCCAACAGCCCCAGCATTTT
NA,TRBV6-5,TRBJ1-1,NA,CASRPVGRGYSFF,TGTGCCAGTAGACCCGTCGGGAGGGGATACTCTTTCTTT
TRBD1,TRBV7-2,TRBJ1-2,NA,CASSRGQGMGGYTF,TGTGCCAGCAGCCGGGGACAGGGTATGGGAGGCTACACCTTC
NA,TRBV2,TRBJ1-4,NA,CASKVDSPLEKLFF,TGTGCCAGCAAGGTGGACAGCCCTCTGGAAAAACTGTTTTTT
NA,TRBV6-6,TRBJ1-2,NA,CASSAEGGIWSYTF,TGTGCCAGCAGCGCCGAGGGTGGGATTTGGAGCTACACCTTC
NA,TRBV28,TRBJ1-5,once,CASRFGGSNQPQHF,TGTGCCAGCCGCTTCGGGGGTAGCAATCAGCCCCAGCATTTT
TRBD2,TRBV12-3/TRBV12-4,TRBJ2-3,NA,CASSFSRGGQYF,TGTGCCAGCAGTTTTAGCCGGGGGGGGCAGTATTTT
NA,TRBV7-2,TRBJ2-3,NA,CASSLAPVLGVTDTQYF,TGTGCCAGCAGCTTAGCCCCGGTCCTAGGGGTCACAGATACGCAGTATTTT
NA,TRBV24-1,TRBJ2-3,NA,CATSSPGLTDTQYF,TGTGCCACCAGCTCCCCGGGTCTCACAGATACGCAGTATTTT
TRBD2,TRBV6-1,TRBJ2-5,NA,CASSEFRGGTAVNF,TGTGCCAGCAGTGAATTCCGGGGGGGGACCGCCGTAAACTTC
NA,TRBV7-8,TRBJ2-2,NA,CASSLASTRGTGELFF,TGTGCCAGCAGCTTAGCGTCAACAAGGGGCACCGGGGAGCTGTTTTTT
NA,TRBV30,TRBJ1-5,NA,CAWSVSGLGNQPQHF,TGTGCCTGGAGTGTTTCCGGGTTGGGCAATCAGCCCCAGCATTTT
NA,TRBV10-3,TRBJ1-3,NA,CATSFGGSGNTIYF,TGTGCCACCAGTTTCGGGGGCTCTGGAAACACCATATATTTT
TRBD1,TRBV19,TRBJ1-1,NA,CASSIWTGGDTEAFF,TGTGCCAGTAGTATTTGGACAGGGGGCGACACTGAAGCTTTCTTT
TRBD2,TRBV6-5,TRBJ2-2,few,CASSNGGGLFF,TGTGCCAGCAGCAATGGGGGGGGGCTGTTTTTT
NA,TRBV2,TRBJ2-2,NA,CASSERWAVNTGELFF,TGTGCCAGCAGTGAAAGATGGGCAGTCAACACCGGGGAGCTGTTTTTT
TRBD2,TRBV3-1/TRBV3-2,TRBJ2-1,NA,CASSQQRGASYNEQFF,TGTGCCAGCAGCCAACAGCGGGGGGCGTCCTACAATGAGCAGTTCTTC